The sequence of this TCR beta chain was determined in a study of blood T cells in healthy people across ages. General study points: Long-lived donors had more naive CD4+ cells and higher diversity than aged donors.

Through a sample-barcoded 5' primer and a J-beta primer mix, a second PCR was run for roughly 6 to 11 cycles. TCRdb re-called the 5' RACE reads through MiXCR, storing one row per CDR3 protein. The sample shows 1.5 million to 1.8 million distinct CDR3 sequences, approximately 43% of them seen only once. This clonotype turned up a few times. The antigen is undetermined. Those donating, healthy Caucasian individuals from Russia, were aged about 6 to 95. CDR3 size: 16 residues. Germline lookup yields CDR1 LGHNA and CDR2 YNFKEQ. The ends lost 4 bases at V and 2 bases at J; junction bases unmatched: 6. The chain couples TRBV4-2 to TRBJ2-3, with 10 bases matching TRBD2. Input material: blood. This receptor was taken from a woman younger than 35 in good health. The chain's CDR3 is CASSPAGTSATDTQYF. The CDR3 nucleotides are TGTGCCAGCAGCCCCGCCGGGACTAGCGCCACAGATACGCAGTATTTT.